Below are 9 T cell receptor beta chains sequenced from a single sample in a study of cytomegalovirus exposure and HLA in healthy donors. PCR amplification relied on 60 Vbeta primers (plus 13 Jbeta primers). The repertoire was sequenced with immunoSEQ multiplex PCR; TCRdb's copy has only in-frame clones and lacks some. This table has approximately 44,000 clones, over 75% appearing once. Sample: PBMCs. The receptor source for this set is a man in his fifties or sixties in good health and CMV-seronegative.

The genes are TRBV7-9 and TRBJ1-2; the match to TRBD1 covers 9 bases. Germline V gene sequence: CDR1 SEHNR, CDR2 FQNEAQ (reference sequence). The V gene end was trimmed by 2 bases and the J gene end by 8 bases; junction bases not matched to a gene: 6. The CDR3 length is 14 residues. CDR3 protein: CASSLSGTGYGYTF. The CDR3 DNA follows: TGTGCCAGCAGCTTATCCGGGACAGGGTACGGCTACACCTTC. Complete variable domain (other parts from reference TRBV7-9 and TRBJ1-2): DTGVSQNPRHKITKRGQNVTFRCDPISEHNRLYWYRQTLGQGPEFLTYFQNEAQLEKSRLLSDRFSAERPKGSFSTLEIQRTEQGDSAMYLCASSLSGTGYGYTFGSGTRLTVV.

The V and J genes are TRBV7-9 and TRBJ2-1; 12 bases are shared with TRBD1. J was trimmed by 2 bases and V by 2 bases; bases with no gene match: 4. Germline lookup yields CDR1 SEHNR and CDR2 FQNEAQ (reference sequence). CDR3 length equals 17 residues. The CDR3 nucleotides are TGTGCCAGCAGCTTAACGGGACAGGGGGCCGCCTACAATGAGCAGTTCTTC. This sequence encodes CASSLTGQGAAYNEQFF.

The gene calls are TRBV7-9 and TRBJ2-1, with 7 nucleotides matching TRBD2. Germline CDR1 SEHNR, CDR2 FQNEAQ (reference sequence). Unmatched junction bases numbered 5, after V lost 2 bases and J lost 7 bases. This CDR3 comprises 14 residues. CDR3 in amino acids: CASSLMTSSNEQFF. CDR3 sequence (DNA): TGTGCCAGCAGCTTAATGACTAGCAGTAATGAGCAGTTCTTC.

This clone was seen once. The chain uses TRBV7-9 and TRBJ2-7, with TRBD2 as a possible D gene (5 bases). CDR1 SEHNR and CDR2 FQNEAQ come from the germline V gene (reference sequence). The CDR3 has 15 residues. The germline V and J ends were trimmed by 5 bases and 5 bases, with 19 bases remaining between them. CDR3 nucleotide sequence: TGTGCCAGCAGCCCCCGGGGAGCTAGGACCAACGAGCAGTACTTC. Amino acids: CASSPRGARTNEQYF.

The chain employs TRBV5-8 and TRBJ2-7; TRBD2 matches at 10 bases. CDR1 and CDR2 from the germline V gene are SGHTS and YDEGEE. The CDR3 is 17 amino acids. V gave up 0 bases and J gave up 3 bases; unmatched junction bases: 9. CDR3 protein: CASSLGADLAGDYEQYF. The DNA for the CDR3 is TGTGCCAGCAGCTTGGGCGCCGACCTAGCGGGAGACTACGAGCAGTACTTC.

V gene TRBV2 combines with J gene TRBJ2-1, with D maybe TRBD2 (5 bases). CDR1 is SNHLY, CDR2 FYNNEI, per germline. V was shortened by 6 bases and J by 3 bases, with 18 bases between the two germline ends. CDR3 length: 16 residues. The CDR3 loop is CASSFRTGTNYNEQFF. The CDR3 nucleotides are TGTGCCAGCAGCTTCAGGACTGGAACTAACTACAATGAGCAGTTCTTC. The whole variable domain, remainder taken from reference TRBV2 and TRBJ2-1, is EPEVTQTPSHQVTQMGQEVILRCVPISNHLYFYWYRQILGQKVEFLVSFYNNEISEKSEIFDDQFSVERPDGSNFTLKIRSTKLEDSAMYFCASSFRTGTNYNEQFFGPGTRLTVL.

This clone was detected a few times. The rearrangement joins TRBV7-3 to TRBJ2-1; maybe TRBD2 (6 bases). Germline V gives CDR1 SGHTA, CDR2 FQGTGA. The V and J ends lost 0 bases and 10 bases respectively, with 10 bases between them. The CDR3 runs to 13 residues. In DNA form, the CDR3 reads TGTGCCAGCAGCTTAACCGGGGCGGGAGAGCAGTTCTTC. This gives the protein CASSLTGAGEQFF.

This chain uses TRBV2 with TRBJ1-5; TRBD1 matches 9 bases. V gave up 5 bases and J gave up 1 base; unmatched junction bases: 3. The CDR3 covers 15 residues. Germline CDR1 is SNHLY and CDR2 is FYNNEI. The DNA of the CDR3 is TGTGCCAGCAGTTTCGACAGGGGGAGCAATCAGCCCCAGCATTTT. Amino acid sequence: CASSFDRGSNQPQHF.

The rearrangement links TRBV28 to TRBJ2-7; TRBD2 matches at 12 bases. Germline loops: CDR1 MDHEN, CDR2 SYDVKM. This CDR3 has 14 residues. CDR3 sequence reads: CASSFQRTSGMLLV. The CDR3 bases are TGTGCCAGCAGTTTTCAGCGGACTAGCGGGATGCTCCTAGTC.